The 13 T cell receptor beta chains presented below share a single source sample, sequenced in a study of T cell responses to AZD1222 COVID-19 vaccine. The protocol was immunoSEQ multiplex PCR, while the TCRdb copy is restricted to in-frame clones and leaves out a portion. The sample carries 150,000 to 180,000 clones, 85% to 90% recorded once. The material was peripheral blood, obtained on day 0 of MenACWY control vaccination. These receptors all stem from an adult in good health.

The chain is built from TRBV29-1 and TRBJ1-4; D is unclear. The CDR3 loop spans 15 amino acids. CDR1 and CDR2 (germline): SQVTM, ANQGSEA. Trimming removed 1 base from V and 4 bases from J, with 13 bases in between. The CDR3 DNA reads as TGCAGCGTTGAAGGGATGGGCCCCTTTAATGAAAAACTGTTTTTT. This gives the protein CSVEGMGPFNEKLFF.

This sequence joins TRBV11-1 and TRBJ1-1, with D perhaps TRBD1 (6 bases). The CDR3 loop spans 14 amino acids. Germline values: CDR1 SGHAT, CDR2 FQDESV (reference sequence). The ends were cut back, 5 bases at V and 2 bases at J, with 12 bases in the middle. Here the CDR3 reads CASSPWTVNTEAFF. The CDR3 DNA reads TGTGCCAGCAGCCCGTGGACAGTTAACACTGAAGCTTTCTTT.

This chain links TRBV5-1 with TRBJ2-5; D gene unclear. Germline V gives CDR1 SGHRS, CDR2 YFSETQ. V was cut by 2 bases and J by 4 bases, with 9 bases left in between. The CDR3 has 13 amino acids. In DNA form, the CDR3 reads TGCGCCAGCAGCTTCTCAAAAGTAGAGACCCAGTACTTC. This gives the protein CASSFSKVETQYF. Together with reference TRBV5-1 and TRBJ2-5, the CDR3 gives the full variable domain: KAGVTQTPRYLIKTRGQQVTLSCSPISGHRSVSWYQQTPGQGLQFLFEYFSETQRNKGNFPGRFSGRQFSNSRSEMNVSTLELGDSALYLCASSFSKVETQYFGPGTRLLVL.

CDR3 loop: CASSRDRTVRNIQYF. In nucleotides, the CDR3 is TGTGCCAGCAGCCGCGACAGGACGGTTCGTAACATTCAGTACTTC. V gene TRBV5-4 combines with J gene TRBJ2-4; TRBD1 might be the D (6 bases). Germline V gene lookup returns CDR1 SGHNT and CDR2 YYREEE (reference sequence). The CDR3 is 15 residues long. Trimming removed 4 bases at V and 7 bases at J, with 18 bases between.

The chain carries TRBV6-1 and TRBJ1-5, with D maybe TRBD1 (5 bases). V shed 3 bases and J shed 7 bases, with 13 bases lying between them. The CDR3 has 14 residues. Germline CDR1 MNHNS, CDR2 SASEGT. The CDR3 loop is CASSEGAGNQPQHF. The DNA of the CDR3 is TGTGCCAGCAGTGAGGGTGCAGGGAACCAGCCCCAGCATTTT.

The chain's CDR3 is CASSHREYYEQYF. CDR3 sequence (DNA): TGTGCCAGCAGCCACAGGGAATACTACGAGCAGTACTTC. The chain uses TRBV7-9 and TRBJ2-7, with a weak D call TRBD1 (6 bases). Germline assignment: CDR1 SEHNR and CDR2 FQNEAQ (reference sequence). The CDR3 covers 13 residues. V was cut by 5 bases and J by 3 bases, with 11 bases left in between. Combining the CDR3 with reference TRBV7-9 and TRBJ2-7 gives the whole variable domain DTGVSQNPRHKITKRGQNVTFRCDPISEHNRLYWYRQTLGQGPEFLTYFQNEAQLEKSRLLSDRFSAERPKGSFSTLEIQRTEQGDSAMYLCASSHREYYEQYFGPGTRLTVT.

The chain recombines TRBV5-5 with TRBJ1-2; D is undetermined. V shed 1 base and J shed 0 bases, with 10 bases lying between them. The CDR3 consists of 15 residues. Germline CDR1 and CDR2: SGHKS and YYEKEE (reference sequence). This CDR3 reads CASSLSPAANYGYTF. The CDR3, as DNA: TGTGCCAGCAGCTTGAGTCCTGCAGCTAACTATGGCTACACCTTC. The full variable domain, its missing parts supplied by reference TRBV5-5 and TRBJ1-2, is DAGVTQSPTHLIKTRGQQVTLRCSPISGHKSVSWYQQVLGQGPQFIFQYYEKEERGRGNFPDRFSARQFPNYSSELNVNALLLGDSALYLCASSLSPAANYGYTFGSGTRLTVV.

This sequence joins TRBV2 and TRBJ1-5; D unclear. Germline lookup yields CDR1 SNHLY and CDR2 FYNNEI. The CDR3 is made up of 16 amino acids. Trimming took 4 bases from V and 0 from J, leaving 13 bases between them. The CDR3 is CASSGGSGSSNQPQHF. The CDR3 DNA sequence: TGTGCCAGCAGTGGGGGAAGTGGAAGTAGCAATCAGCCCCAGCATTTT.

V gene TRBV23-1 combines with J gene TRBJ1-1, with D perhaps TRBD1 (5 bases). TRBV23-1 is noted as an ORF with a role that remains uncertain. The V end lost 3 bases, the J end lost 3 bases, and 11 bases lay between the germline ends. The CDR3 loop spans 14 amino acids. In nucleotides, the CDR3 is TGCGCCAGCAGTCATTCTTCGGGGGACACTGAAGCTTTCTTT. Translated: CASSHSSGDTEAFF.

Remarks on this clone: The same CDR3 also results from other DNA sequences found in this sample. This sequence joins TRBV5-1 and TRBJ1-1, with TRBD1 as a possible D gene (5 bases). Trimming removed 0 bases at V and 5 bases at J, with 8 bases between. This CDR3 is 13 amino acids long. Germline V CDR1 and CDR2: SGHRS, YFSETQ. CDR3 nucleotides: TGCGCCAGCAGCTTGGAGGGGTGGACTGAAGCTTTCTTT. It translates to CASSLEGWTEAFF. Complete variable domain (other parts from reference TRBV5-1 and TRBJ1-1): KAGVTQTPRYLIKTRGQQVTLSCSPISGHRSVSWYQQTPGQGLQFLFEYFSETQRNKGNFPGRFSGRQFSNSRSEMNVSTLELGDSALYLCASSLEGWTEAFFGQGTRLTVV.

This chain connects TRBV7-2 to TRBJ2-6, with D perhaps matching TRBD2 (5 bases). Per germline, CDR1 SGHTA and CDR2 FQGNSA. The length of the CDR3 is 17 residues. V gave up 5 bases and J gave up 3 bases, with 17 bases separating them. The CDR3 is CASSPRGKTSGANVLTF. For the CDR3, the DNA is TGTGCCAGCAGCCCTCGAGGGAAAACGAGTGGGGCCAACGTCCTGACTTTC. Looking up the rest from reference TRBV7-2 and TRBJ2-6 gives the full variable domain: GAGVSQSPSNKVTEKGKDVELRCDPISGHTALYWYRQSLGQGLEFLIYFQGNSAPDKSGLPSDRFSAERTGGSVSTLTIQRTQQEDSAVYLCASSPRGKTSGANVLTFGAGSRLTVL.

V and J are TRBV27 and TRBJ1-5; D gene uncertain. The V end lost 1 base, the J end lost 11 bases, and 12 bases lay between the germline ends. CDR3 length: 13 amino acids. The germline V gene has CDR1 MNHEY and CDR2 SMNVEV (reference sequence). CDR3 in DNA: TGTGCCAGCAGTTTATACCTAGGCATGTCCCAGCATTTT. Residues: CASSLYLGMSQHF.

About this clone: Other DNA sequences of this sample code for an identical CDR3. This chain uses TRBV7-2 with TRBJ1-3, with D possibly matching TRBD1 (5 bases). The CDR3 extends over 14 amino acids. V dropped 0 bases and J dropped 7 bases, with 10 bases sitting between them. Germline V gene lookup returns CDR1 SGHTA and CDR2 FQGNSA. The CDR3 DNA is TGTGCCAGCAGCTTAGCAGGGGTTGTTAACACCATATATTTT. It is translated as CASSLAGVVNTIYF.